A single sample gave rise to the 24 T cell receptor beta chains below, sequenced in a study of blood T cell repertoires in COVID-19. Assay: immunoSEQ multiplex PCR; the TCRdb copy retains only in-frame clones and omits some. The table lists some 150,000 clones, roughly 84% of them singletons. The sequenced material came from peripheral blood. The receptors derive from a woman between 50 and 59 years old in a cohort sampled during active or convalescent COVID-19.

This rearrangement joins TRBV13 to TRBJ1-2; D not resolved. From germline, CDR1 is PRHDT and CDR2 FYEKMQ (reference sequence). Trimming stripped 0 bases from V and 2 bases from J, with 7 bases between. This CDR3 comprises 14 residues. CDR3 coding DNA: TGTGCCAGCAGCTTAGGCCCGGGAAACTATGGCTACACCTTC. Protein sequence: CASSLGPGNYGYTF.

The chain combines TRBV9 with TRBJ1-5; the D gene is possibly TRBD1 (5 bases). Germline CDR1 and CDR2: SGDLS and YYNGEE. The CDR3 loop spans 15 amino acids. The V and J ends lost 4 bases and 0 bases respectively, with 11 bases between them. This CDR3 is CASSPQGNSNQPQHF. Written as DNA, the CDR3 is TGTGCCAGCAGCCCCCAGGGAAATAGCAATCAGCCCCAGCATTTT.

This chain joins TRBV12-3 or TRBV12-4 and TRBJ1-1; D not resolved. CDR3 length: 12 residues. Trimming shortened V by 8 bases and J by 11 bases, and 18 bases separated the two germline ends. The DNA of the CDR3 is TGTGCCAGCTCCTATCAGAGGCTAGCGGCTTTCTTT. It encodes CASSYQRLAAFF.

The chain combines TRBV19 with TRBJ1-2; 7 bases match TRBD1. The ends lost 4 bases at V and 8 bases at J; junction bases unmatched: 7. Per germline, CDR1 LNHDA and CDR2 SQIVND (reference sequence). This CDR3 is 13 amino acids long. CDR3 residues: CASSRQTGHGYTF. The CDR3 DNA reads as TGTGCCAGTAGTAGGCAGACAGGGCACGGCTACACCTTC. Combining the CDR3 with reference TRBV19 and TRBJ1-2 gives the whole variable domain DGGITQSPKYLFRKEGQNVTLSCEQNLNHDAMYWYRQDPGQGLRLIYYSQIVNDFQKGDIAEGYSVSREKKESFPLTVTSAQKNPTAFYLCASSRQTGHGYTFGSGTRLTVV.

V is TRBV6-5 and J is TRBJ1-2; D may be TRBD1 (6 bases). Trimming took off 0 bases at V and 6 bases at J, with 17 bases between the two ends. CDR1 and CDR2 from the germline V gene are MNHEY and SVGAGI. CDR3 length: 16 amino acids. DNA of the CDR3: TGTGCCAGCAGTTACTCGACAATGAGGGGGAGCCATGGCTACACCTTC. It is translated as CASSYSTMRGSHGYTF.

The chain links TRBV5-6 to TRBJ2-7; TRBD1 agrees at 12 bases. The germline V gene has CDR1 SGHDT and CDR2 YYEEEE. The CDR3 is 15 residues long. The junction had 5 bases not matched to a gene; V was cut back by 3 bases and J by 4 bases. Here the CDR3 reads CASSSPGQGAYEQYF. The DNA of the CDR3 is TGTGCCAGCAGCTCCCCGGGACAGGGGGCTTACGAGCAGTACTTC.

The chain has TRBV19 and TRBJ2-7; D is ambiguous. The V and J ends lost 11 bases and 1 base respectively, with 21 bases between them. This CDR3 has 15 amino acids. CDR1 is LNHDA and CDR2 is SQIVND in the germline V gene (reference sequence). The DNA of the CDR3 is TGTGCCCGTTTCCTAAGAAGTACCGTTTCCTACGAGCAGTACTTC. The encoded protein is CARFLRSTVSYEQYF.

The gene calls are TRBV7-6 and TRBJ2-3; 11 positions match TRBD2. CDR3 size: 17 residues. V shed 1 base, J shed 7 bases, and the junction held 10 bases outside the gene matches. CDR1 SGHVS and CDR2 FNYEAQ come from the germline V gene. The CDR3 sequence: CASSLVIAGGLGYTQYF. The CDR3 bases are TGTGCCAGCAGCTTAGTTATAGCGGGGGGGCTCGGTTATACGCAGTATTTT.

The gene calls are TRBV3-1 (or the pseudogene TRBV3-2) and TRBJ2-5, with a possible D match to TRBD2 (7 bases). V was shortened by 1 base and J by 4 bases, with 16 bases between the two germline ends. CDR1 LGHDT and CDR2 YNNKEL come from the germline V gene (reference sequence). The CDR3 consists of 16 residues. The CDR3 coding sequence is TGTGCCAGCAGCCAAGTCCTCGGGGGGCCGGGAGAGACCCAGTACTTC. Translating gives CASSQVLGGPGETQYF.

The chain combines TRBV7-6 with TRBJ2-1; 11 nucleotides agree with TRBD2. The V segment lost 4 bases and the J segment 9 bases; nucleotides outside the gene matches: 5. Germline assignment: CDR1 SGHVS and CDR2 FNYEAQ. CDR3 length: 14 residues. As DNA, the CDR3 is TGTGCCAGCAGCTCGGGGACTAGCGGCGGTGAGCAGTTCTTC. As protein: CASSSGTSGGEQFF. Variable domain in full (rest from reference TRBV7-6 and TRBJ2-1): GAGVSQSPRYKVTKRGQDVALRCDPISGHVSLYWYRQALGQGPEFLTYFNYEAQQDKSGLPNDRFSAERPEGSISTLTIQRTEQRDSAMYRCASSSGTSGGEQFFGPGTRLTVL.

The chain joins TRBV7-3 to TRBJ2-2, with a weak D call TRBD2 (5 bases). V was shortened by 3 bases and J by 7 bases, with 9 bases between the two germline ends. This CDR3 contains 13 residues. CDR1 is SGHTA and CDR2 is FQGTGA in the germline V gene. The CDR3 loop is CASSFRGIGELFF. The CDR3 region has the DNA TGTGCCAGCAGCTTTAGAGGGATCGGGGAGCTGTTTTTT. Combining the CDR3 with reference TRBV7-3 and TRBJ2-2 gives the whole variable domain GAGVSQTPSNKVTEKGKYVELRCDPISGHTALYWYRQSLGQGPEFLIYFQGTGAADDSGLPNDRFFAVRPEGSVSTLKIQRTERGDSAVYLCASSFRGIGELFFGEGSRLTVL.

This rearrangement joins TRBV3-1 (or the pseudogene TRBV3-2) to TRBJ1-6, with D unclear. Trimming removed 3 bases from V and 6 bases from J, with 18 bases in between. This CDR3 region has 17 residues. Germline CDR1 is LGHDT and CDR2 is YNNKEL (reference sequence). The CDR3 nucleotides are TGTGCCAGCAGCCATAAAAGGATCGGGGTTGTTAATTCACCCCTCCACTTT. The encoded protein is CASSHKRIGVVNSPLHF.

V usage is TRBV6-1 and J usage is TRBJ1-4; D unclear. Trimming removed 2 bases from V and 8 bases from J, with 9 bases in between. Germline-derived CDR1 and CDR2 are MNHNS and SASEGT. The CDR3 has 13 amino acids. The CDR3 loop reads CASSESRVEKLFF. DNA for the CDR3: TGTGCCAGCAGTGAATCGAGGGTCGAAAAACTGTTTTTT.

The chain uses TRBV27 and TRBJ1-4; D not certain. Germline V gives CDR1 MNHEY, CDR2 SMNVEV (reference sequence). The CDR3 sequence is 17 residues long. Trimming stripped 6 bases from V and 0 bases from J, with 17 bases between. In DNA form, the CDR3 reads TGTGCCAGCAGAAGTATTTTCGCGGATACAACTAATGAAAAACTGTTTTTT. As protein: CASRSIFADTTNEKLFF.

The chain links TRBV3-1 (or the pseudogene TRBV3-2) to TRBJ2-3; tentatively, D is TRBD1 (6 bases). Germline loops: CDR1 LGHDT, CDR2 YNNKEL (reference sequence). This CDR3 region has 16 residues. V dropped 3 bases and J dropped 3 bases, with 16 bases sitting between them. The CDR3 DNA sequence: TGTGCCAGCAGCCATAACAGGGCAATGAGGACAGATACGCAGTATTTT. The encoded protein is CASSHNRAMRTDTQYF.

In nucleotides, the CDR3 is TGTGCCAGCAGCGGATTGTGGGGGGGCCGGGAGACCCAGTACTTC. Protein sequence: CASSGLWGGRETQYF. V and J are TRBV9 and TRBJ2-5; possible D gene TRBD2, 7 bases. The CDR3 totals 15 residues. Germline V gene sequence: CDR1 SGDLS, CDR2 YYNGEE. V gave up 3 bases and J gave up 5 bases, with 17 bases separating them.

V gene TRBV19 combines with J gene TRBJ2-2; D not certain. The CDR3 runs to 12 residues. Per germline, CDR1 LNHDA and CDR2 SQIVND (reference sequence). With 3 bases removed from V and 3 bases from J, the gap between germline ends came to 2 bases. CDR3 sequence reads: CASSIYTGELFF. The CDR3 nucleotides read TGTGCCAGTAGTATCTACACCGGGGAGCTGTTTTTT. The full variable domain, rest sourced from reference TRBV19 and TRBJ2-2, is DGGITQSPKYLFRKEGQNVTLSCEQNLNHDAMYWYRQDPGQGLRLIYYSQIVNDFQKGDIAEGYSVSREKKESFPLTVTSAQKNPTAFYLCASSIYTGELFFGEGSRLTVL.

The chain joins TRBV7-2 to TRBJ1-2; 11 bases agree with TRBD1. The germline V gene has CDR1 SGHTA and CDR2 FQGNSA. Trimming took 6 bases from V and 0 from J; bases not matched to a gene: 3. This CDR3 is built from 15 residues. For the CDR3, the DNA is TGTGCCAGCAGAATGGGACAGGGGGCTAACTATGGCTACACCTTC. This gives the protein CASRMGQGANYGYTF.

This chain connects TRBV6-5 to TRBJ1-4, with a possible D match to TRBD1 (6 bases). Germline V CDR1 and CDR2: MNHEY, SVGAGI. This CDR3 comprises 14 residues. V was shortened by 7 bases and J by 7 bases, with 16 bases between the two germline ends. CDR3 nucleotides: TGTGCCAGCACATCCGGGGGGGCGGGTGAAAAACTGTTTTTT. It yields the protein CASTSGGAGEKLFF.

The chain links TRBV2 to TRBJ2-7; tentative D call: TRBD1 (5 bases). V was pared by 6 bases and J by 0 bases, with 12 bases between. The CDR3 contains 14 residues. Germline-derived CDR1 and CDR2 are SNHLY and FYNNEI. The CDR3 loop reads CASRETASSYEQYF. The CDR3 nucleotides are TGTGCCAGCAGAGAGACAGCCAGCTCCTACGAGCAGTACTTC.

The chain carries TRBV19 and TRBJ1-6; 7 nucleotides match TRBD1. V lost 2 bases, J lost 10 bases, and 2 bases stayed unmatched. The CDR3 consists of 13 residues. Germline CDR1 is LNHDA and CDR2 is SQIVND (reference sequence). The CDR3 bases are TGTGCCAGTAGTATAACGGGACAGTCACCCCTCCACTTT. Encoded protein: CASSITGQSPLHF.

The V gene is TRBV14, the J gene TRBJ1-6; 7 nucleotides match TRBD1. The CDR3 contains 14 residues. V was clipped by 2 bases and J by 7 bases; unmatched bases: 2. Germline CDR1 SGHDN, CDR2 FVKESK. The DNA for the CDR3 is TGTGCCAGCAGCCAAATGACAGGGAATTCACCCCTCCACTTT. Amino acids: CASSQMTGNSPLHF.

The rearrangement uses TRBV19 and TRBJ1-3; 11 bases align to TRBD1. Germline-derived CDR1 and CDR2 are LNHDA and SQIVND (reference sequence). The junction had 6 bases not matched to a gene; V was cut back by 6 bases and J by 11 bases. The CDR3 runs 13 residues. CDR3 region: CASSPGQGEAIYF. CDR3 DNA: TGTGCCAGTAGCCCGGGACAGGGGGAGGCCATATATTTT.

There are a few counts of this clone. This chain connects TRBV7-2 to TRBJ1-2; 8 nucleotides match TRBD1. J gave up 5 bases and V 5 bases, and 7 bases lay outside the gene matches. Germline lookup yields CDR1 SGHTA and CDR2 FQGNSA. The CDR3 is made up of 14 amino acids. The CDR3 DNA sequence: TGTGCCAGCAGCACCTGGACAGGGCCATATGGCTACACCTTC. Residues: CASSTWTGPYGYTF.